This T cell receptor beta chain stems from a study of regulatory T cells in long-lasting Graves disease. This clonotype was found many times. The ends were cut back, 5 bases at V and 6 bases at J, with 19 bases in the middle. Per the germline V gene, CDR1 is MNHEY and CDR2 is SMNVEV (reference sequence). The CDR3 is made up of 15 amino acids. The time point denotes: newly diagnosed GD, antithyroid drugs for less than 3 months. PBMC-derived RNA was used for the TCR library. For TCR beta, libraries came from iRepertoire HTBI primers and Arm-PCR of CDR3 regions. In the authors' methods: Samples collectively showed around 56 TRBV and around 15 TRBJ segments. MiXCR, run by TCRdb on the multiplex PCR reads, gives a single entry per CDR3 protein. The V and J calls come from TCRdb's annotation, not from the publication. Here the sample spans some 200,000 distinct CDR3 sequences, roughly 19% being singletons.

The same sample was also studied in work on T cells in Graves' hyperthyroidism and ophthalmopathy.

This material consisted of peripheral blood mononuclear cells (PBMCs), taken at new diagnosis, from a patient treated with antithyroid drugs. The receptor was isolated from a woman in her 30s with Graves disease. V and J are TRBV27 and TRBJ1-1; tentative D call: TRBD1 (6 bases). The CDR3 DNA follows: TGTGCCAGCAGTACCTACAGGGATAGTAACCCTGAAGCTTTCTTT. It specifies CASSTYRDSNPEAFF.